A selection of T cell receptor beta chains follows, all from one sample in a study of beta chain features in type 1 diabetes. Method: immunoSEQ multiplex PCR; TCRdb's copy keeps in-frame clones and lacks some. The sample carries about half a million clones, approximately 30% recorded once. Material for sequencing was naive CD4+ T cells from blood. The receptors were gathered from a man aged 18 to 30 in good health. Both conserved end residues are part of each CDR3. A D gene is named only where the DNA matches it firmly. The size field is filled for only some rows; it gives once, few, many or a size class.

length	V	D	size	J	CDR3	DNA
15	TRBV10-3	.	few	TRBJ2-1	CAISDVTDLPGEQFF	TGTGCCATCAGTGATGTCACTGACCTACCCGGTGAGCAGTTCTTC
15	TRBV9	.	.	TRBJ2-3	CASSVVGGGGDTQYF	TGTGCCAGCAGCGTAGTCGGCGGAGGCGGAGATACGCAGTATTTT
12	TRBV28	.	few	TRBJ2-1	CAISRSYNEQFF	TGTGCCATCTCTCGCTCCTACAATGAGCAGTTCTTC
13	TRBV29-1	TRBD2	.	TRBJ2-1	CSVERAGVDEQFF	TGCAGCGTTGAGAGGGCGGGAGTGGATGAGCAGTTCTTC
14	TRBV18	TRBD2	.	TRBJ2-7	CASFVSGSGYEQYF	TGTGCCAGCTTCGTTAGCGGGAGTGGGTACGAGCAGTACTTC
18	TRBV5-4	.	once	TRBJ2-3	CASSPPGYSTQNSDTQYF	TGTGCCAGCAGCCCTCCAGGTTATTCTACCCAGAACTCAGATACGCAGTATTTT
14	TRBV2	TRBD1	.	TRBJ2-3	CASSADRGPDTQYF	TGTGCCAGCAGTGCCGACAGGGGCCCAGATACGCAGTATTTT
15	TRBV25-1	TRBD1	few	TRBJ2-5	CASSEPTGDQETQYF	TGTGCCAGCAGTGAACCCACAGGGGACCAAGAGACCCAGTACTTC
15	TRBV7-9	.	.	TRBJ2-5	CASSFPSGLGETQYF	TGTGCCAGCAGCTTCCCCTCGGGGTTAGGAGAGACCCAGTACTTC
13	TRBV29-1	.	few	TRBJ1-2	CSVVGRGYYGYTF	TGCAGCGTTGTTGGGCGAGGGTACTATGGCTACACCTTC
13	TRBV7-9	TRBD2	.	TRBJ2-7	CASSLAGGHEQYF	TGTGCCAGCAGCTTGGCGGGAGGGCACGAGCAGTACTTC
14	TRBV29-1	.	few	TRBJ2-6	CSVVQGSGANVLTF	TGCAGCGTTGTACAGGGCTCTGGGGCCAACGTCCTGACTTTC
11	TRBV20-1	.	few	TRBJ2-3	CSATLTDTQYF	TGCAGTGCTACCCTCACAGATACGCAGTATTTT
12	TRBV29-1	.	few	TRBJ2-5	CSVEDQVETQYF	TGCAGCGTTGAAGATCAAGTGGAGACCCAGTACTTC
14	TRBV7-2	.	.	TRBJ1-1	CASSLVGGNTEAFF	TGTGCCAGCAGCTTAGTTGGCGGCAACACTGAAGCTTTCTTT
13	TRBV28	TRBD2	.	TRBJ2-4	CASTRGEENIQYF	TGTGCCAGCACCCGGGGGGAGGAAAACATTCAGTACTTC
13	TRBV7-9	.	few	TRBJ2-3	CASCRTGTDTQYF	TGTGCCAGCTGCAGGACGGGAACAGATACGCAGTATTTT
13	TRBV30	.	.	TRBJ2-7	CAWREGTLYEQYF	TGTGCCTGGAGGGAAGGGACACTTTACGAGCAGTACTTC
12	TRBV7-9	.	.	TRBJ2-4	CAIWGTKNIQYF	TGTGCCATCTGGGGTACCAAAAACATTCAGTACTTC
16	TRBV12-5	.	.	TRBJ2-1	CASAGQATSRYNEQFF	TGTGCTAGCGCAGGACAGGCGACTAGTAGGTACAATGAGCAGTTCTTC
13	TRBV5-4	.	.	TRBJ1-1	CASSFAGDTEAFF	TGTGCCAGCAGCTTTGCTGGGGACACTGAAGCTTTCTTT
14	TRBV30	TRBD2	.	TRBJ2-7	CAWSVLPGGGEQYF	TGTGCCTGGAGTGTACTCCCGGGAGGGGGAGAGCAGTACTTC
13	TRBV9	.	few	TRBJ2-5	CASSVDNGETQYF	TGTGCCAGCAGCGTGGATAACGGAGAGACCCAGTACTTC
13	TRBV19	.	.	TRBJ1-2	CASSIPQGDGYTF	TGTGCCAGTAGTATACCCCAGGGAGATGGCTACACCTTC
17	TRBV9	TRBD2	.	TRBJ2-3	CASSLTSSGSGTDTQYF	TGTGCCAGCAGCCTCACCTCTAGCGGGAGTGGGACAGATACGCAGTATTTT
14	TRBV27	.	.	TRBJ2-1	CASSQRDPYNEQFF	TGTGCCAGCAGTCAACGCGATCCTTACAATGAGCAGTTCTTC
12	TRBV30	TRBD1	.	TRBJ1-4	CAWAGTAARLFF	TGTGCCTGGGCAGGGACAGCCGCCCGACTGTTTTTT
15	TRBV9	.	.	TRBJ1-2	CASSAQSGSNYGYTF	TGTGCCAGCAGCGCCCAGTCCGGGAGTAACTATGGCTACACCTTC
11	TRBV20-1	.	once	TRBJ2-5	CSGGGQETQYF	TGCAGCGGGGGTGGACAAGAGACCCAGTACTTC
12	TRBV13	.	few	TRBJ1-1	CASTNPFTEAFF	TGTGCCAGCACGAACCCATTCACTGAAGCTTTCTTT
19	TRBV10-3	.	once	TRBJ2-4	CAISESISRRDLAKNIQYF	TGTGCCATCAGTGAGTCGATTAGTAGGCGGGATCTAGCCAAAAACATTCAGTACTTC
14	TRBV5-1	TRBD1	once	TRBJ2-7	CASSAGTGGAEQYF	TGCGCCAGCAGCGCCGGGACAGGGGGCGCCGAGCAGTACTTC
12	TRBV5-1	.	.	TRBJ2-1	CASSLEHNEQFF	TGCGCCAGCAGCTTGGAACACAATGAGCAGTTCTTC
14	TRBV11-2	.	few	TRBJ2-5	CASSPRPDQETQYF	TGTGCCAGCAGCCCTAGACCGGACCAAGAGACCCAGTACTTC
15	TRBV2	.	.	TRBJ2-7	CASSERTGRDYEQYF	TGTGCCAGCAGTGAACGCACAGGGAGAGACTACGAGCAGTACTTC
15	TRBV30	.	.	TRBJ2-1	CAWSTSRSGPNEQFF	TGTGCCTGGAGTACGTCCCGAAGTGGGCCCAATGAGCAGTTCTTC
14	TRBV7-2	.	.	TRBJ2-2	CASSLEQTYGELFF	TGTGCCAGCAGCTTAGAACAGACCTACGGGGAGCTGTTTTTT
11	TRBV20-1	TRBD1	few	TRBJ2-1	CSARTGGEQFF	TGCAGTGCTAGGACAGGGGGTGAGCAGTTCTTC
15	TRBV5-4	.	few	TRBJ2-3	CASSSPGSSTDTQYF	TGTGCCAGCAGCTCTCCCGGCTCTAGCACAGATACGCAGTATTTT
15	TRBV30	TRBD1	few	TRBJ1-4	CAWGTGAATNEKLFF	TGTGCCTGGGGGACAGGGGCCGCAACTAATGAAAAACTGTTTTTT
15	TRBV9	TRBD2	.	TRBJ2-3	CASSVPAGALDTQYF	TGTGCCAGCAGCGTACCAGCGGGAGCCTTAGATACGCAGTATTTT
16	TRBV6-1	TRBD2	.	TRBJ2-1	CASSAQGTSGINEQFF	TGTGCCAGCAGTGCTCAGGGGACTAGCGGGATTAATGAGCAGTTCTTC
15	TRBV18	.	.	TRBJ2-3	CASSGSQLSTDTQYF	TGTGCCAGCTCAGGTAGCCAACTGAGCACAGATACGCAGTATTTT
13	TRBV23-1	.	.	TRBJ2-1	CASSQSRGNEQFF	TGCGCCAGCAGTCAATCCAGGGGCAATGAGCAGTTCTTC
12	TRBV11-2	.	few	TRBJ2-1	CASSLVVAEQFF	TGTGCCAGCAGCTTAGTAGTAGCTGAGCAGTTCTTC
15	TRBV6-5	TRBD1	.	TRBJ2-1	CASSYGDRDYNEQFF	TGTGCCAGCAGTTACGGGGACAGGGATTACAATGAGCAGTTCTTC
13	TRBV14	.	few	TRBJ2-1	CASSQKSYNEQFF	TGTGCCAGCAGCCAAAAGTCCTACAATGAGCAGTTCTTC
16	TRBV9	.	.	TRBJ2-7	CASSPGDHSPVSEQYF	TGTGCCAGCAGCCCGGGGGACCACAGTCCGGTAAGCGAGCAGTACTTC
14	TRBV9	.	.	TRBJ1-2	CASSRRGAAYGYTF	TGTGCCAGCTCCCGGAGGGGTGCGGCCTATGGCTACACCTTC
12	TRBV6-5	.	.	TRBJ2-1	CASRPTTNEQFF	TGTGCCAGCAGACCGACTACTAATGAGCAGTTCTTC
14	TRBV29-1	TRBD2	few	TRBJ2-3	CSVTGLASADTQYF	TGCAGCGTAACGGGACTAGCGAGTGCAGATACGCAGTATTTT